The 27 T cell receptor beta chains reported below all come from one sample, sequenced in a study of blood T cells in healthy people across ages (dated by TCRdb to between 2015 and 2016). The library was prepared using 5' RACE. These reads were obtained on an Illumina HiSeq 2500. A second roughly 7 to 11 cycle PCR used a sample-barcoded 5' primer and a J-beta primer mix. Through fastp at Q25 and MiXCR, TCRdb rebuilt clones from the public reads, retaining in-frame beta chains. Each entry merges the rows of one CDR3 protein and shows their most common DNA and genes. The sample data list hundreds of thousands of distinct CDR3 sequences, and 40% to 65% of these were observed just once. Of the sample, approximately 13% is held by the ten largest clones. Sequenced material: blood. Source of these receptors: a woman of 80 years or more in good health.

The chain carries TRBV7-8 and TRBJ1-4; no clear D gene. This CDR3 has 16 amino acids. The germline gives CDR1 SGHVS, CDR2 FQNEAQ. The V end lost 4 bases, the J end lost 7 bases, and 19 bases lay between the germline ends. CDR3 DNA: TGTGCCAGCAGCTCCCAGAGTCGGGTTTCTAGTGAAAAACTGTTTTTT. It specifies CASSSQSRVSSEKLFF. Supplemented by reference TRBV7-8 and TRBJ1-4, the full variable domain reads GAGVSQSPRYKVAKRGQDVALRCDPISGHVSLFWYQQALGQGPEFLTYFQNEAQLDKSGLPSDRFFAERPEGSVSTLKIQRTQQEDSAVYLCASSSQSRVSSEKLFFGSGTQLSVL.

The V and J genes are TRBV20-1 and TRBJ1-2, with no clear D. The CDR3 has 13 amino acids. V lost 4 bases and J lost 3, with 12 bases in between. Germline CDR1 DFQATT, CDR2 SNEGSKA (reference sequence). The CDR3 nucleotides read TGCAGTGCTACAACGACGGACTACTATGGCTACACCTTC. This encodes CSATTTDYYGYTF.

The rearrangement joins TRBV27 to TRBJ2-5, with 11 positions matching TRBD1. Germline V CDR1 and CDR2: MNHEY, SMNVEV (reference sequence). The CDR3 is 15 residues long. The junction had 7 bases not matched to a gene; V was cut back by 5 bases and J by 5 bases. CDR3 sequence: CASSATGTGGETQYF. The CDR3 nucleotides are TGTGCCAGCAGTGCAACCGGGACAGGGGGGGAGACCCAGTACTTC.

The chain links TRBV20-1 to TRBJ2-1, with TRBD2 matching over 11 bases. The germline V gene has CDR1 DFQATT and CDR2 SNEGSKA (reference sequence). V shed 6 bases and J 3 bases; nucleotides not matched to a gene: 10. CDR3 size: 16 residues. The CDR3 DNA follows: TGCAGTGCCATCGTTACTAGCGGGGGAGACTACAATGAGCAGTTCTTC. Translating gives CSAIVTSGGDYNEQFF.

At least ten counts were recorded for this clonotype. The chain carries TRBV18 and TRBJ2-7; D might be TRBD2 (6 bases). From germline, CDR1 is KGHSH and CDR2 LQKENI. Trimming shortened V by 6 bases and J by 0 bases, and 21 bases separated the two germline ends. This CDR3 is 17 amino acids long. In nucleotides, the CDR3 is TGTGCCAGCTCCCAGGGTAACTCGGGGGTCTCCTCCTACGAGCAGTACTTC. Translating gives CASSQGNSGVSSYEQYF.

This chain connects TRBV20-1 to TRBJ1-2; no clear D gene. Germline values: CDR1 DFQATT, CDR2 SNEGSKA (reference sequence). The CDR3 length is 13 residues. V lost 4 bases, J lost 5 bases, and 14 bases lay in between. The CDR3 nucleotides are TGCAGTGCTACGCCACCGCACGGGTATGGCTACACCTTC. This sequence encodes CSATPPHGYGYTF.

The V gene is TRBV12-3 or TRBV12-4, the J gene TRBJ2-7; D is ambiguous. The V end was cut by 6 bases, the J end by 1 base, with 10 bases between. The CDR3 length is 13 residues. The CDR3 protein is CASSYGVSYEQYF. In DNA, the CDR3 is TGTGCCAGCAGCTATGGGGTTTCCTACGAGCAGTACTTC.

This chain connects TRBV29-1 to TRBJ2-3; D call uncertain. Germline values: CDR1 SQVTM, CDR2 ANQGSEA. This CDR3 contains 13 residues. The V end lost 4 bases, the J end lost 2 bases, and 10 bases lay between the germline ends. The CDR3 protein is CSVVGNPTDTQYF. As DNA, the CDR3 is TGCAGCGTTGTAGGGAATCCCACAGATACGCAGTATTTT.

The chain employs TRBV7-9 and TRBJ2-5; the match to TRBD1 covers 8 bases. The J call may be in error: the DNA end matches TRBJ2-7 better. This CDR3 has 16 residues. From germline, CDR1 is SEHNR and CDR2 FQNEAQ (reference sequence). Written as DNA, the CDR3 is TGTGCCAGCAGCTTAGCGACAGGGGAGGAAGCCTACGAGCAGTACTTC. This codes for CASSLATGEEAYEQYF.

Regarding this clonotype: A read error may produce the germline difference seen at one junction end. The chain carries TRBV20-1 and TRBJ2-3; TRBD2 matches 11 bases. Per the germline V gene, CDR1 is DFQATT and CDR2 is SNEGSKA (reference sequence). There are 15 residues in the CDR3. Here the CDR3 DNA reads TGCGGTGCTAGAGATGCTAGCGGGGGGCGAGATACGCAGTATTTT. It encodes CGARDASGGRDTQYF.

Turning to this clonotype: This clone may be a read error of a much larger clone one base away. The V gene is TRBV20-1, the J gene TRBJ1-2; perhaps TRBD1 as D (5 bases). There are 13 residues in the CDR3. CDR1 is DFQATT and CDR2 is SNEGSKA in the germline V gene (reference sequence). As DNA, the CDR3 is TGCAGTGCTCCTTTGGGGGACTACTATGACTACACCTTC. Translated: CSAPLGDYYDYTF.

Ten or more counts support this clonotype. The rearrangement uses TRBV15 and TRBJ1-6; D is unclear. Germline CDR1 is LNHNV and CDR2 is YYDKDF (reference sequence). Trimming took 0 bases from V and 0 from J, leaving 12 bases between them. The CDR3 contains 18 residues. This chain's CDR3 is CATSREAPRSSYNSPLHF. As DNA, the CDR3 is TGTGCCACCAGCAGAGAAGCGCCAAGGAGCTCCTATAATTCACCCCTCCACTTT.

This clonotype was observed at least ten times. CDR3 nucleotides: TGCAGTGCTAGAGATCTGCAGCGAAAGGTTACCTCCTACGAGCAGTACTTC. This gives the protein CSARDLQRKVTSYEQYF. The V call is TRBV20-1, the J call TRBJ2-7; no reliable D call. Trimming took off 0 bases at V and 0 bases at J, with 18 bases between the two ends. CDR1 and CDR2 from the germline V gene are DFQATT and SNEGSKA (reference sequence). The CDR3 covers 17 residues.

A word on this clonotype: This may come from a read error, since a much larger clone is one base off. The rearrangement uses TRBV7-9 and TRBJ2-5; TRBD2 matches at 8 bases. The CDR3 length is 18 residues. The V gene's germline CDR1 is SEHNR and CDR2 FQNEAQ (reference sequence). V was clipped by 4 bases and J by 2 bases; unmatched bases: 15. The DNA of the CDR3 is TGTGCCAGCAGCTCAACGGCTAGCGGGCCTATACTTCAAGAGACCCAGTACTTC. Translation gives CASSSTASGPILQETQYF.

The rearrangement uses TRBV20-1 and TRBJ2-3; TRBD2 aligns across 12 bases. The CDR3 extends over 16 amino acids. Unmatched junction bases numbered 12, after V lost 6 bases and J lost 5 bases. Germline assignment: CDR1 DFQATT and CDR2 SNEGSKA (reference sequence). The CDR3 nucleotides are TGCAGTGCCCGGACCCTAGCGGGGGGGATCATAGATACGCAGTATTTT. Encoded protein: CSARTLAGGIIDTQYF.

This clonotype was counted a single time. The rearrangement joins TRBV2 to TRBJ2-1; D not certain. Trimming took 7 bases from V and 7 from J, leaving 14 bases between them. This CDR3 has 13 residues. The germline CDR1 and CDR2 sequences are SNHLY and FYNNEI. The CDR3 bases are TGTGCCAGCACCTCGGAACCTAGGAATGAGCAGTTCTTC. This gives the protein CASTSEPRNEQFF.

V gene TRBV5-4 combines with J gene TRBJ2-5, with D possibly being TRBD1 (6 bases). Germline lookup yields CDR1 SGHNT and CDR2 YYREEE (reference sequence). CDR3 length equals 13 residues. V lost 5 bases to trimming and J lost 6 bases, with 14 bases between them. The CDR3 sequence is CASRPQGTKTQYF. As DNA, the CDR3 is TGTGCCAGCAGACCGCAGGGGACGAAGACCCAGTACTTC.

Only one count was recorded for this clonotype. The CDR3 spells CSASGQHYGYTF. CDR3 DNA: TGCAGTGCTTCGGGACAGCACTATGGCTACACCTTC. This sequence joins TRBV20-1 and TRBJ1-2; 7 positions agree with TRBD1. The CDR3 is 12 amino acids. The V gene's germline CDR1 is DFQATT and CDR2 SNEGSKA (reference sequence). J gave up 3 bases and V 5 bases, and 3 bases lay outside the gene matches.

This clonotype was counted at least ten times. The chain uses TRBV7-3 and TRBJ2-1; maybe TRBD1 (7 bases). Per germline, CDR1 SGHTA and CDR2 FQGTGA. V lost 3 bases to trimming and J lost 2 bases, with 17 bases between them. This CDR3 is built from 17 residues. For the CDR3, the DNA is TGTGCCAGCAGCTTGCGGGGCTTAGGGGGCACCTACAATGAGCAGTTCTTC. Translating it yields CASSLRGLGGTYNEQFF.

This chain connects TRBV7-2 to TRBJ2-7; D gene uncertain. Deletions cut 2 bases from V and 2 bases from J, with 13 bases between. The CDR3 is 15 amino acids. Per the germline V gene, CDR1 is SGHTA and CDR2 is FQGNSA. CDR3 in amino acids: CASSLSWQPTYEQYF. The CDR3 bases are TGTGCCAGCAGCTTATCCTGGCAGCCAACCTACGAGCAGTACTTC.

This clonotype was observed many times. The junction departs from germline at one end; a sequencing error may be responsible. V gene TRBV20-1 combines with J gene TRBJ2-1; 8 bases are a match to TRBD2. The CDR3 extends over 14 amino acids. Germline values: CDR1 DFQATT, CDR2 SNEGSKA (reference sequence). The CDR3 spells CSTRSGSSYNEQFF. The CDR3 nucleotides are TGCAGTACTAGGAGCGGGAGCTCCTACAATGAGCAGTTCTTC.

In this sample, this clonotype turned up many times. This chain's CDR3 is CASRQGTGGAGEAFF. The CDR3 DNA sequence: TGTGCCAGCAGGCAAGGGACAGGGGGCGCGGGGGAAGCTTTCTTT. This chain connects TRBV7-2 to TRBJ1-1; 12 bases line up with TRBD1. CDR3 length: 15 amino acids. The germline V gene encodes CDR1 SGHTA and CDR2 FQGNSA. V lost 6 bases to trimming and J lost 8 bases; unmatched junction nucleotides: 10. Full variable domain (remainder filled in from reference TRBV7-2 and TRBJ1-1): GAGVSQSPSNKVTEKGKDVELRCDPISGHTALYWYRQSLGQGLEFLIYFQGNSAPDKSGLPSDRFSAERTGGSVSTLTIQRTQQEDSAVYLCASRQGTGGAGEAFFGQGTRLTVV.

There are many counts of this clonotype. This sequence joins TRBV2 and TRBJ2-1; possibly TRBD1 for D (6 bases). Trimming removed 11 bases at V and 4 bases at J, with 15 bases between. The V gene's germline CDR1 is SNHLY and CDR2 FYNNEI. CDR3 length: 13 residues. The CDR3 sequence: CAPQGNRYNEQFF. The CDR3 DNA sequence: TGTGCCCCCCAGGGGAACCGGTACAATGAGCAGTTCTTC.

This clonotype has at least ten counts. The chain carries TRBV12-3 or TRBV12-4 and TRBJ2-7; unclear D gene. This CDR3 contains 13 residues. Trimming left V 9 bases short and J 2 bases short, with 14 bases between. CDR3 sequence reads: CASKRGPTYEQYF. The CDR3 region has the DNA TGTGCCAGTAAAAGAGGACCAACCTACGAGCAGTACTTC.

V gene TRBV7-9 combines with J gene TRBJ2-1; 12 nucleotides match TRBD2. The CDR3 is 16 amino acids. CDR1 and CDR2 (germline): SEHNR, FQNEAQ (reference sequence). J lost 3 bases, V lost 4 bases, and 4 bases had no gene match. The DNA of the CDR3 is TGTGCCAGCAGCTCCCGGACTAGCGGGAACTACAATGAGCAGTTCTTC. It encodes CASSSRTSGNYNEQFF.

This clonotype was found a few times. The CDR3 protein is CASSQNTGVKNIQYF. In DNA form, the CDR3 reads TGTGCCAGCAGCCAAAATACAGGGGTCAAAAACATTCAGTACTTC. This chain joins TRBV3-1 and TRBJ2-4, with 7 bases fitting TRBD1. CDR1 LGHDT and CDR2 YNNKEL come from the germline V gene (reference sequence). The CDR3 sequence is 15 residues long. The V gene end was trimmed by 2 bases and the J gene end by 3 bases; junction bases not matched to a gene: 4.

In its sample, this clonotype was seen many times. The chain employs TRBV20-1 and TRBJ2-7; D gene ambiguous. The ends were cut back, 1 base at V and 5 bases at J, with 15 bases in the middle. Germline values: CDR1 DFQATT, CDR2 SNEGSKA (reference sequence). The CDR3 is 14 residues long. The CDR3 loop reads CSARAPLSPNEQYF. Written as DNA, the CDR3 is TGCAGTGCTAGAGCCCCTCTGAGCCCCAACGAGCAGTACTTC.